Listed below are T cell receptor beta chains from one sample, sequenced in a study of identical twins. TCRdb re-called the 5' RACE reads with MiXCR, one entry per CDR3 protein. The table records about 1.7 million distinct CDR3 sequences, around 33% of them present only once. The specimen was cord blood. The receptor set was obtained from a newborn girl in good health. Each CDR3 is given with its conserved first and last residue.

V,J,CDR3
TRBV10-3,TRBJ2-1,CAINSPTRFNEQFF
TRBV6-6,TRBJ1-3,CASSWGDTIYF
TRBV5-1,TRBJ2-2,CASQPGLITGELFF
TRBV3-1,-,CASSRGTSSLQGTQYF
TRBV20-1,TRBJ1-2,CTQTGGIYGYTF
TRBV18,-,CASSPSRDYNEQYF
TRBV25-1,TRBJ1-1,CASSGGFPEAFF
TRBV25-1,TRBJ1-2,CASSELGGQGYTF
TRBV5-1,TRBJ1-2,CASSLSPVDGNGYTF
TRBV20-1,TRBJ2-1,CSARELAGFYNEQFF
TRBV20-1,TRBJ2-3,CSAPRGPVTQYF
TRBV5-1,TRBJ2-2,CASSHQTGSTQGELFF
TRBV5-1,TRBJ2-1,CASSTSANEQFF
TRBV6-1,TRBJ2-1,CASSDGGAPYNEQFF
TRBV30,TRBJ1-2,CAFRGYGYTF
TRBV7-2,TRBJ2-3,CASSDRASSTDTQYF
TRBV10-3,TRBJ2-7,CAISALAGGVYEQYF
TRBV29-1,TRBJ2-7,CSVELRDRGHYEQYF
TRBV10-3,TRBJ1-4,CAIRDSPNNEKLFF
TRBV7-2,TRBJ2-5,CASSLAGLQGTQYF
TRBV19,TRBJ1-2,CASSIPVPYGYTF
TRBV6-2/TRBV6-3,TRBJ2-1,CASSVPGTAGFF
TRBV7-9,TRBJ2-7,CASSFRSRHSYEQYF
TRBV20-1,TRBJ1-6,CSARVQGGNSPLHF
TRBV7-9,TRBJ1-2,CASSGRVRGDGYTF
TRBV12-3/TRBV12-4,TRBJ2-1,CASTHVPGLDETQFF
TRBV20-1,TRBJ2-2,CSARGYVAGGPGTGELFF
TRBV20-1,TRBJ2-7,CSAPGQVPSYEQYF
TRBV27,TRBJ1-5,CASSLRALSNQPQHF
TRBV7-2,TRBJ2-3,CASSFAATDTQYF
TRBV19,TRBJ1-2,CASSFPGQGDYGYIF
TRBV7-2,TRBJ2-3,CASSLEGVGTQYF
TRBV20-1,TRBJ1-1,CSARVVRRGTEAFF
TRBV3-1,TRBJ1-2,CASSQAGGGYGYTF
TRBV6-5,-,CASSPGLAYYNEQYF
TRBV7-2,TRBJ1-4,CASSFTGTGGFREKLFF
TRBV28,-,CASSLEGYRPRQETQYF
TRBV20-1,-,CSAPGTSGHEQYF
TRBV4-1,TRBJ2-5,CACSQVIARNRETQYF
TRBV6-1,TRBJ1-5,CASSELGAAQPQHF
TRBV20-1,-,CSARPLAGETQYF
TRBV10-3,TRBJ2-7,CAISDKSSEQYF
TRBV21-1,-,CASSTTCAGTGEETQYF
TRBV20-1,TRBJ2-7,CSARDRASGSWKGYEQYF
TRBV6-5,TRBJ2-7,CASSYSAVSSYERYF
TRBV28,TRBJ1-5,CADRSNQPQHF
TRBV14,TRBJ2-5,CASSQDPKTQYF
TRBV4-1,TRBJ2-1,CANSHLNEQFF
TRBV12-3/TRBV12-4,TRBJ1-3,CASSRTVSGNTIYF
TRBV2,TRBJ2-1,CASIPRLALNEQFF
TRBV7-2,TRBJ2-3,CASSLQAGGGLGDTQYF
TRBV27,TRBJ1-2,CASQGTTGIGDYGYTF
TRBV5-1,TRBJ2-7,CASSSDESYEQYF
TRBV6-5,TRBJ2-7,CASSPAGTTLYEQYF
TRBV11-2,TRBJ2-5,CASSIRPGTSGSETQYF
TRBV20-1,TRBJ2-3,CSASGGKADTQYF
TRBV6-6,TRBJ2-1,CASSYSAGFGNEQFF